The sequence of this TCR beta chain was determined in a study of beta chain features in type 1 diabetes. Study-level information: Age and gender were similar between patients and healthy donors, as were cell yields. Study-wide points: HLA influence on TCRB rearrangement stayed unresolved here. Type 1 diabetes patients had moderately but significantly shorter TCRB CDR3s in all four CD4+ subsets.

This clone was counted only a few times. Its antigen is unknown. Expressed TCRB transcripts got sequenced, as all isolated RNA was reverse transcribed. Millions of reads, on average, came from each naive, central memory and regulatory T cell sample. The repertoire was sequenced with immunoSEQ multiplex PCR; TCRdb's copy has only in-frame clones and lacks some. This table holds about 650,000 clones, around an eighth found once. Sequencing was performed on naive CD4+ T cells from blood. This clonotype was sampled from a man aged 30-40 years with type 1 diabetes.

In DNA form, the CDR3 reads TGTGCCAGCAGTCTACAGGGTAAAGGGGCCCTCCACTTT. This codes for CASSLQGKGALHF. The chain has TRBV28 and TRBJ1-6, with a weak D call TRBD1 (6 bases). This CDR3 region has 13 residues. The V and J ends lost 5 bases and 14 bases respectively, with 16 bases between them. CDR1 is MDHEN, CDR2 SYDVKM, per germline. Complete variable domain (other parts from reference TRBV28 and TRBJ1-6): DVKVTQSSRYLVKRTGEKVFLECVQDMDHENMFWYRQDPGLGLRLIYFSYDVKMKEKGDIPEGYSVSREKKERFSLILESASTNQTSMYLCASSLQGKGALHFGNGTRLTVT.